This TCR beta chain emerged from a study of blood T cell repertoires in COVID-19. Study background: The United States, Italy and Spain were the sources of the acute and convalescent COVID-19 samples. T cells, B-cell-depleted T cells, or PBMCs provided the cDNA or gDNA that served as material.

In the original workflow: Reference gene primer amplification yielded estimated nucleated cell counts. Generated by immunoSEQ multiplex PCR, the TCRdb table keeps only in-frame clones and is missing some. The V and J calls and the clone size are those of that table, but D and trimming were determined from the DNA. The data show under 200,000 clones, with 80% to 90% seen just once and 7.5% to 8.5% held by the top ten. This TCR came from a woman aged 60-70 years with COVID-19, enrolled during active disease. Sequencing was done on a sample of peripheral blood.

The CDR3 is CASSLPRRYGAKNIQYF. The CDR3, as DNA: TGTGCCAGCAGCTTACCTCGCCGGTATGGAGCCAAAAACATTCAGTACTTC. The chain carries TRBV7-9 and TRBJ2-4; the D is unclear. Per the germline V gene, CDR1 is SEHNR and CDR2 is FQNEAQ (reference sequence). The length of the CDR3 is 17 residues. Trimming took 2 bases from V and 0 from J, leaving 14 bases between them.